Shown below are 15 T cell receptor beta chains from a single sample sequenced in a study of circulating CD8 cells and anti-PD-1 response in melanoma (dated by TCRdb to 2018 to 2020). Sequencing was carried out with a NextSeq 500. Starting from 15 ng of total RNA, TCR libraries were made with the QIAseq Immune Repertoire RNA Library Kit, Human TCR Panel. The public reads were reprocessed in TCRdb via fastp at Q25 and MiXCR, keeping in-frame beta chains. Identical CDR3 proteins give one entry, which carries the most common genes and DNA. The sample includes hundreds of distinct CDR3 sequences, with almost 6% observed a single time. The ten largest make up more than 35% of the sample. Four subsets defined by PD-1 and/or TIGIT were sorted from live CD3+CD8+TCRalphabeta+ cells on a BD FACSAria II cell sorter. The specimen comprised CD8+ T cells from PBMCs, sampled at baseline or after one month of anti-PD-1 therapy (not recorded which). All receptors derive from a human donor with melanoma.

This rearrangement joins TRBV19 to TRBJ2-1, with 11 nucleotides matching TRBD2. This CDR3 has 13 amino acids. The junction had 8 bases not matched to a gene; V was cut back by 10 bases and J by 9 bases. Germline lookup yields CDR1 LNHDA and CDR2 SQIVND (reference sequence). Written as DNA, the CDR3 is TGTGCCACCGCTAGCGGGAGGTTTAGTGAGCAGTTCTTC. Translation: CATASGRFSEQFF.

V and J are TRBV28 and TRBJ2-1, with 7 positions matching TRBD2. Germline trimming cut 4 bases from V and 8 bases from J; bases unmatched to any gene: 11. CDR1 is MDHEN and CDR2 is SYDVKM in the germline V gene. The CDR3 has 15 residues. CDR3 bases: TGTGCCAGCAGTTCCGGACTGGCGGGGGATGATGAGCAGTTCTTC. It encodes CASSSGLAGDDEQFF.

This clonotype is large by share. This chain uses TRBV11-2 with TRBJ2-1, with TRBD1 matching over 7 bases. Germline CDR1 reads SGHAT; CDR2 reads FQNNGV. With V trimmed by 5 bases and J by 3 bases, 10 bases remained unmatched. This CDR3 region has 16 residues. This CDR3 reads CASSVSGQTFYNEQFF. CDR3 bases: TGTGCCAGCAGCGTCTCGGGACAGACGTTCTACAATGAGCAGTTCTTC.

A note on this clonotype: A single base is all that separates this from a far larger clone, so a read error is likely. The CDR3 coding sequence is TGTGCCAGCAGCTTGAGTCCGTTTACTGTGAGCTTGATGGAGCAGTACTTC. Translation gives CASSLSPFTVSLMEQYF. The J gene is TRBJ2-7, the V gene TRBV5-6, with D unresolved. Germline CDR1 reads SGHDT; CDR2 reads YYEEEE. The CDR3 runs to 17 residues. The V end was cut by 1 base, the J end by 7 bases, with 24 bases between. The entire variable domain, with the rest obtained from reference TRBV5-6 and TRBJ2-7, is as follows: DAGVTQSPTHLIKTRGQQVTLRCSPKSGHDTVSWYQQALGQGPQFIFQYYEEEERQRGNFPDRFSGHQFPNYSSELNVNALLLGDSALYLCASSLSPFTVSLMEQYFGPGTRLTVT.

By frequency in the sample, this clonotype is large (0.1 to 1%). The chain has TRBV12-3 or TRBV12-4 and TRBJ2-7; 8 bases fit TRBD1. After removal of 10 bases from V and 3 bases from J, the junction contained 11 bases not matched to a gene. The CDR3 has 14 residues. Here the CDR3 DNA reads TGTGCCATCTCCACAGGGGGTTTTCGCTACGAGCAGTACTTC. Translating it yields CAISTGGFRYEQYF.

In its sample, this clonotype ranks as large. The chain carries TRBV5-4 and TRBJ2-7; 12 nucleotides agree with TRBD2. Germline values: CDR1 SGHNT, CDR2 YYREEE (reference sequence). The CDR3 loop spans 16 amino acids. After removal of 1 base from V and 5 bases from J, the junction contained 7 bases not matched to a gene. The CDR3 protein is CASSLMVGLAGNEQYF. The CDR3 DNA reads as TGTGCCAGCAGCTTGATGGTAGGACTAGCGGGGAACGAGCAGTACTTC.

Relative to its sample, this clonotype is hyperexpanded. The rearrangement uses TRBV28 and TRBJ1-5, with 11 bases identical to TRBD1. The CDR3 loop spans 16 amino acids. Germline V gives CDR1 MDHEN, CDR2 SYDVKM. Unmatched junction bases numbered 9, after V lost 5 bases and J lost 6 bases. CDR3 in DNA: TGTGCCAGCAGTCTCCCGGACAGGGGGCTAAGTCAGCCCCAGCATTTT. Translated, it gives CASSLPDRGLSQPQHF.

By share of the sample, this clonotype is medium-sized. The rearrangement joins TRBV14 to TRBJ2-2; tentatively, D is TRBD1 or TRBD2 (6 bases each). Germline assignment: CDR1 SGHDN and CDR2 FVKESK. This CDR3 has 15 amino acids. Between the trimmed V and J ends, which lost 0 bases and 4 bases, there was a span of 9 bases. The CDR3 loop is CASSQDWGATGELFF. CDR3 DNA sequence: TGTGCCAGCAGCCAAGATTGGGGGGCCACCGGGGAGCTGTTTTTT.

Judged by abundance, this clonotype is medium-sized. In DNA, the CDR3 is TGCAGCGCCTCAGGACGCAACTCCTACGAGCAGTACTTC. This translates into CSASGRNSYEQYF. The V and J genes are TRBV29-1 and TRBJ2-7; D ambiguous. Germline V CDR1 and CDR2: SQVTM, ANQGSEA. Between the trimmed V and J ends, which lost 7 bases and 0 bases, there was a span of 13 bases. This CDR3 is built from 13 residues.

This clonotype is labeled large (0.1 to 1%). The chain carries TRBV28 and TRBJ1-5; D may be TRBD1 (5 bases). CDR1 and CDR2 (germline): MDHEN, SYDVKM. The V gene lost 2 bases and the J gene lost 2 bases, with 13 bases spanning the gap. This CDR3 is 16 amino acids long. The CDR3 sequence: CASSLGGRAGNQPQHF. CDR3 in DNA: TGTGCCAGCAGTTTAGGGGGACGGGCGGGCAATCAGCCCCAGCATTTT.

The chain links TRBV29-1 to TRBJ2-1; TRBD1 agrees at 9 bases. Losses at the gene ends were 1 base for V and 7 bases for J; bases not matched to a gene: 2. Per germline, CDR1 SQVTM and CDR2 ANQGSEA. CDR3 length equals 13 residues. The CDR3 DNA sequence: TGCAGCGTTGAAGTCGGGACAGGGAATGAGCAGTTCTTC. It translates to CSVEVGTGNEQFF.

This clonotype is labeled as medium-sized (0.01 to 0.1%). The gene calls are TRBV28 and TRBJ1-4; 8 bases are a match to TRBD1. Germline CDR1 and CDR2: MDHEN and SYDVKM. V was clipped by 3 bases and J by 0 bases; unmatched bases: 3. The CDR3 runs to 16 residues. The CDR3 DNA is TGTGCCAGCAGTTTTGGACAGGGCCCAACTAATGAAAAACTGTTTTTT. The encoded protein is CASSFGQGPTNEKLFF.

By frequency in the sample, this clonotype is medium-sized. The chain is built from TRBV7-6 and TRBJ2-3; weak D call: TRBD2 (5 bases). This CDR3 spans 12 amino acids. Germline CDR1 is SGHVS and CDR2 is FNYEAQ. V gave up 5 bases and J gave up 3 bases, with 6 bases separating them. The CDR3: CASSGETDTQYF. The CDR3 coding sequence is TGTGCCAGCAGCGGGGAGACAGATACGCAGTATTTT.

By proportion, this clonotype is large. The V and J genes are TRBV28 and TRBJ2-2; no firm D call. The CDR3 is 14 amino acids. With 5 bases removed from V and 0 bases from J, the gap between germline ends came to 7 bases. Germline V gene data show CDR1 as MDHEN and CDR2 as SYDVKM. Here the CDR3 DNA reads TGTGCCAGCAGTAGGAACGCGAACACCGGGGAGCTGTTTTTT. Its translation is CASSRNANTGELFF.

By share, this clonotype counts as medium-sized. This CDR3 is CAWSLAGGRADTQYF. DNA of the CDR3: TGTGCCTGGAGTCTAGCGGGAGGGAGGGCAGATACGCAGTATTTT. The rearrangement joins TRBV30 to TRBJ2-3; TRBD2 agrees at 12 bases. From germline, CDR1 is GTSNPN and CDR2 SVGIG (reference sequence). V shed 2 bases, J shed 4 bases, and the junction held 4 bases outside the gene matches. This CDR3 spans 15 amino acids.